Shown below are 26 T cell receptor beta chains from a single sample sequenced in a study of T cell responses to AZD1222 COVID-19 vaccine. Only in-frame clones appear in the TCRdb table, and some are missing; sequencing was by immunoSEQ multiplex PCR. The table includes 80,000 or so clones, approximately 91% detected once. Sequencing was performed on peripheral blood, taken on day 0 of AZD1222 vaccination. The receptor set was obtained from an adult in good health.

The chain has TRBV2 and TRBJ2-7; D ambiguous. The V and J ends lost 6 bases and 0 bases respectively, with 12 bases between them. The CDR3 consists of 14 residues. CDR1 SNHLY and CDR2 FYNNEI come from the germline V gene. In DNA, the CDR3 is TGTGCCAGCAGGGAACGGCGGAGCTCCTACGAGCAGTACTTC. Translated: CASRERRSSYEQYF.

The chain uses TRBV7-6 and TRBJ2-5; TRBD2 aligns across 11 bases. From germline, CDR1 is SGHVS and CDR2 FNYEAQ. V lost 5 bases and J lost 5; bases outside the gene matches: 7. The CDR3 totals 15 residues. Here the CDR3 DNA reads TGTGCCAGCAGCAAACTAGCGGGGGCGGCGGAGACCCAGTACTTC. The encoded protein is CASSKLAGAAETQYF.

The chain uses TRBV7-2 and TRBJ1-2; 7 positions match TRBD1. This CDR3 comprises 15 residues. Germline loops: CDR1 SGHTA, CDR2 FQGNSA. The V segment lost 1 base and the J segment 4 bases; nucleotides outside the gene matches: 6. The CDR3 DNA reads TGTGCCAGCAGCTTAGAGGTGACAGGGCCCTATGGCTACACCTTC. Its translation: CASSLEVTGPYGYTF.

Worth noting for this clone: The same CDR3 also results from other DNA sequences found in this sample. V gene TRBV5-4 combines with J gene TRBJ2-1; possible D gene TRBD2, 6 bases. Germline V CDR1 and CDR2: SGHNT, YYREEE (reference sequence). This CDR3 has 16 amino acids. Trimming shortened V by 4 bases and J by 0 bases, and 14 bases separated the two germline ends. This CDR3 reads CASSLRVGSSYNEQFF. For the CDR3, the DNA is TGTGCCAGCAGCCTACGGGTCGGGAGCTCCTACAATGAGCAGTTCTTC.

The rearrangement joins TRBV11-2 to TRBJ2-1; 8 bases agree with TRBD1. Germline V gene lookup returns CDR1 SGHAT and CDR2 FQNNGV. The CDR3 is 14 residues long. J gave up 4 bases and V 5 bases, and 4 bases lay outside the gene matches. CDR3 bases: TGTGCCAGCAGCCTACAGGGGGGTTACAATGAGCAGTTCTTC. Protein sequence: CASSLQGGYNEQFF.

The V and J genes are TRBV28 and TRBJ1-2, with D maybe TRBD1 (5 bases). This CDR3 is built from 14 residues. Germline CDR1 MDHEN, CDR2 SYDVKM. CDR3 sequence reads: CASRTGTANYGYTF. In DNA, the CDR3 is TGTGCAAGTAGAACCGGGACGGCTAACTATGGCTACACCTTC.

The V gene is TRBV7-2, the J gene TRBJ1-6, with D possibly TRBD1 on 5 matching bases. Trimming stripped 4 bases from V and 11 bases from J, with 12 bases between. This CDR3 region has 13 residues. Germline loops: CDR1 SGHTA, CDR2 FQGNSA. CDR3 DNA: TGTGCCAGCAGCTCAGAACAGGTACCACCCCTCCACTTT. Translation gives CASSSEQVPPLHF.

Here the CDR3 reads CASSYLTSGFYNEQFF. The CDR3 DNA follows: TGTGCCAGCAGTTACTTGACTAGCGGGTTCTACAATGAGCAGTTCTTC. The rearrangement links TRBV6-5 to TRBJ2-1, with 10 bases matching TRBD2. The CDR3 sequence is 16 residues long. The ends lost 1 base at V and 3 bases at J; junction bases unmatched: 3. Germline lookup yields CDR1 MNHEY and CDR2 SVGAGI.

V and J are TRBV20-1 and TRBJ2-3, with TRBD2 as a possible D gene (7 bases). Trimming pared 3 bases from V and 6 bases from J, leaving 19 bases between. The CDR3 is made up of 15 amino acids. Germline CDR1 and CDR2: DFQATT and SNEGSKA (reference sequence). DNA for the CDR3: TGCAGTGCTAGTTTGGGGGGGGCGAATGAGGATACGCAGTATTTT. Translation gives CSASLGGANEDTQYF.

This clone was seen once. The rearrangement joins TRBV10-3 to TRBJ1-3; D possibly corresponds to TRBD1 (6 bases). Germline V gene lookup returns CDR1 ENHRY and CDR2 SYGVKD. This CDR3 comprises 15 residues. V lost 2 bases and J 0 bases, leaving 8 bases between the germline ends. In DNA, the CDR3 is TGTGCCATCAGTGAGGGACAGATCTCTGGAAACACCATATATTTT. It yields the protein CAISEGQISGNTIYF.

This chain joins TRBV28 and TRBJ2-2; 11 bases fit TRBD2. The CDR3 sequence is 16 residues long. The germline V gene encodes CDR1 MDHEN and CDR2 SYDVKM. V lost 3 bases, J lost 5 bases, and 5 bases stayed unmatched. The CDR3 DNA follows: TGTGCCAGCAGTTTCGTAGCGGGGGGGCGAACCGGGGAGCTGTTTTTT. Amino acids: CASSFVAGGRTGELFF.

This clone showed up just once. This rearrangement joins TRBV3-1 (or the pseudogene TRBV3-2) to TRBJ2-2; no definite D call. Trimming took 0 bases from V and 0 from J, leaving 5 bases between them. The CDR3 has 15 residues. Germline values: CDR1 LGHDT, CDR2 YNNKEL (reference sequence). For the CDR3, the DNA is TGTGCCAGCAGCCAAGAAGTAACGAACACCGGGGAGCTGTTTTTT. As protein: CASSQEVTNTGELFF.

The chain carries TRBV18 and TRBJ1-1, with 10 nucleotides matching TRBD1. There are 16 residues in the CDR3. V lost 2 bases to trimming and J lost 4 bases; unmatched junction nucleotides: 7. Germline loops: CDR1 KGHSH, CDR2 LQKENI. DNA of the CDR3: TGTGCCAGCTCACCAGGGGACAGGGGTAAGGGCACTGAAGCTTTCTTT. Amino acids: CASSPGDRGKGTEAFF.

V is TRBV7-2 and J is TRBJ1-1; D unresolved. The germline V and J ends were trimmed by 5 bases and 1 base, with 11 bases remaining between them. CDR1 is SGHTA, CDR2 FQGNSA, per germline. The CDR3 contains 14 residues. The DNA for the CDR3 is TGTGCCAGCAGCCCGGGATTCAGGAACACTGAAGCTTTCTTT. This codes for CASSPGFRNTEAFF. Full variable domain (rest looked up from reference TRBV7-2 and TRBJ1-1): GAGVSQSPSNKVTEKGKDVELRCDPISGHTALYWYRQSLGQGLEFLIYFQGNSAPDKSGLPSDRFSAERTGGSVSTLTIQRTQQEDSAVYLCASSPGFRNTEAFFGQGTRLTVV.

This clone showed up just a few times. The chain joins TRBV5-4 to TRBJ2-2, with D uncertain. The germline V and J ends were trimmed by 0 bases and 4 bases, with 10 bases remaining between them. Germline V CDR1 and CDR2: SGHNT, YYREEE (reference sequence). CDR3 length: 15 residues. The CDR3 sequence is CASSLGFSSTGELFF. The CDR3 DNA reads TGTGCCAGCAGCTTGGGCTTTTCCTCCACCGGGGAGCTGTTTTTT.

This chain connects TRBV24-1 to TRBJ1-5; no clear D gene. Germline V gene lookup returns CDR1 KGHDR and CDR2 SFDVKD. CDR3 length equals 14 residues. V dropped 9 bases and J dropped 3 bases, with 14 bases sitting between them. The CDR3 loop is CATHSGIPNQPQHF. The CDR3 DNA sequence: TGTGCCACCCATTCGGGGATTCCCAATCAGCCCCAGCATTTT.

This chain connects TRBV4-1 to TRBJ2-3; 10 nucleotides match TRBD2. CDR1 and CDR2 from the germline V gene are MGHRA and YSYEKL. The CDR3 has 16 residues. Trimming at V came to 4 bases and at J to 3 bases, leaving 7 bases not matched to a gene. The CDR3 protein is CASSPSGGWLTDTQYF. CDR3 DNA: TGCGCCAGCAGCCCTAGCGGGGGCTGGTTGACAGATACGCAGTATTTT.

The chain employs TRBV10-3 and TRBJ1-4; TRBD1 aligns across 8 bases. The V gene end was trimmed by 3 bases and the J gene end by 4 bases; junction bases not matched to a gene: 4. Per germline, CDR1 ENHRY and CDR2 SYGVKD. This CDR3 is 15 amino acids long. CDR3 sequence: CAISDRQGINEKLFF. CDR3 sequence (DNA): TGTGCCATCAGTGACCGACAGGGGATTAATGAAAAACTGTTTTTT.

The chain links TRBV10-2 to TRBJ1-5, with unresolved D. The CDR3 totals 15 residues. Trimming took off 5 bases at V and 1 base at J, with 12 bases between the two ends. CDR1 WSHSY and CDR2 SAAADI come from the germline V gene. The CDR3 sequence is CASSPPDGSNQPQHF. CDR3 bases: TGCGCCAGCAGTCCTCCTGACGGAAGCAATCAGCCCCAGCATTTT.

The chain links TRBV3-1 (or the pseudogene TRBV3-2) to TRBJ1-3; no reliable D call. The V gene's germline CDR1 is LGHDT and CDR2 YNNKEL (reference sequence). The V end was cut by 0 bases, the J end by 0 bases, with 9 bases between. CDR3 length equals 16 residues. CDR3: CASSQDPVISGNTIYF. CDR3 DNA: TGTGCCAGCAGCCAAGATCCGGTTATCTCTGGAAACACCATATATTTT.

V usage is TRBV28 and J usage is TRBJ1-2; maybe TRBD1 (5 bases). The V end was cut by 3 bases, the J end by 4 bases, with 6 bases between. The CDR3 is made up of 12 amino acids. Germline CDR1 and CDR2: MDHEN and SYDVKM. CDR3 sequence: CASSFQGYGYTF. The CDR3 DNA sequence: TGTGCCAGCAGTTTCCAGGGCTATGGCTACACCTTC.

CDR3 region: CASSLVPGREKLFF. For the CDR3, the DNA is TGTGCCAGCAGCTTGGTTCCAGGCCGTGAAAAACTGTTTTTT. The V call is TRBV5-5, the J call TRBJ1-4, with unresolved D. V dropped 0 bases and J dropped 7 bases, with 10 bases sitting between them. Germline V gene lookup returns CDR1 SGHKS and CDR2 YYEKEE (reference sequence). This CDR3 comprises 14 residues.

This chain uses TRBV6-5 with TRBJ1-1; 7 positions agree with TRBD1. The V segment lost 7 bases and the J segment 7 bases; nucleotides outside the gene matches: 3. The germline V gene encodes CDR1 MNHEY and CDR2 SVGAGI. The CDR3 is 11 residues long. CDR3: CASNTGVEAFF. The CDR3 DNA sequence: TGTGCCAGCAACACAGGGGTTGAAGCTTTCTTT.

About this clone itself: The germline gene is not matched at one end of the junction; a read error may be the cause. The V gene is TRBV7-7, the J gene TRBJ1-5; no definite D call. The CDR3 runs to 14 residues. Germline lookup yields CDR1 SSHAT and CDR2 FNYEAQ (reference sequence). Written as DNA, the CDR3 is TGTGCTAGCAGCCCTGGGAGTGGCGGCCAGCCCCAGCATTTT. Translation gives CASSPGSGGQPQHF.

This chain connects TRBV28 to TRBJ1-1, with D perhaps matching TRBD1 (5 bases). Germline loops: CDR1 MDHEN, CDR2 SYDVKM. The V gene lost 3 bases and the J gene lost 1 base, with 9 bases spanning the gap. The CDR3 runs 14 residues. CDR3 loop: CASSLRTPNTEAFF. The CDR3 coding sequence is TGTGCCAGCAGTTTGAGGACACCGAACACTGAAGCTTTCTTT.

This chain uses TRBV7-9 with TRBJ2-3; TRBD1 agrees at 8 bases. The V and J ends lost 0 bases and 3 bases, in that order; junction bases with no gene match: 5. Germline V gives CDR1 SEHNR, CDR2 FQNEAQ (reference sequence). The CDR3 has 16 amino acids. CDR3 bases: TGTGCCAGCAGCTTAGCGCGGACAGGGCTGACAGATACGCAGTATTTT. It is translated as CASSLARTGLTDTQYF.